These T cell receptor beta chains were read from a single sample in a study of blood T cell repertoires in COVID-19. Assay used: immunoSEQ multiplex PCR; TCRdb lists only in-frame clones, some missing. The sample has over 200,000 clones, 70% to 90% seen once; the top ten hold roughly 3%. The sample consisted of peripheral blood. These receptors originate from a man in his thirties or forties with COVID-19, enrolled during active disease. Each CDR3 is given with its conserved first and last residue. A D gene is named only where the DNA matches it firmly. The listing skips clone size in some rows; elsewhere it reads once, few, many or a size class.

j_gene: TRBJ2-7
d_gene: .
abundance: once
v_gene: TRBV5-1
CDR3nt: TGCGCCAGCAGCTCGATCCGGGACTCCTACGAGCAGTACTTC
CDR3aa: CASSSIRDSYEQYF

j_gene: TRBJ1-1
d_gene: .
abundance: .
v_gene: TRBV5-5
CDR3nt: TGTGCCAGCAGCCGAGCGGCGGGGGCCCGGAACACTGAAGCTTTCTTT
CDR3aa: CASSRAAGARNTEAFF

j_gene: TRBJ1-1
d_gene: .
abundance: .
v_gene: TRBV2
CDR3nt: TGTGCCAGCTTTGCACAGGAGAACACTGAAGCTTTCTTT
CDR3aa: CASFAQENTEAFF

j_gene: TRBJ2-7
d_gene: .
abundance: .
v_gene: TRBV10-3
CDR3nt: TGTGCCATCAGTGAGAAGGGGGTCTCCTACGAGCAGTACTTC
CDR3aa: CAISEKGVSYEQYF

j_gene: TRBJ1-5
d_gene: TRBD1
abundance: .
v_gene: TRBV7-8
CDR3nt: TGTGCCAGCAGCCGGGGGACAGCCGCCGATCAGCCCCAGCATTTT
CDR3aa: CASSRGTAADQPQHF

j_gene: TRBJ2-5
d_gene: .
abundance: .
v_gene: TRBV21-1
CDR3nt: TGTGCCCCTTCCCGACTAGCGGGGCCGGGGGGATCACAAGAGACCCAGTACTTC
CDR3aa: CAPSRLAGPGGSQETQYF

j_gene: TRBJ2-2
d_gene: .
abundance: .
v_gene: TRBV18
CDR3nt: TGTGCCAGCTCCCCGTTTGAGGGAGGAAACACCGGGGAGCTGTTTTTT
CDR3aa: CASSPFEGGNTGELFF

j_gene: TRBJ1-2
d_gene: TRBD1
abundance: .
v_gene: TRBV19
CDR3nt: TGTGCCAGTAGGACAGGGATCTATGGCTACACCTTC
CDR3aa: CASRTGIYGYTF

j_gene: TRBJ1-1
d_gene: TRBD1
abundance: .
v_gene: TRBV11-3
CDR3nt: TGTGCCAGCAGCTTTAGGACAGGGGCGAACACTGAAGCTTTCTTT
CDR3aa: CASSFRTGANTEAFF

j_gene: TRBJ1-1
d_gene: TRBD1
abundance: .
v_gene: TRBV20-1
CDR3nt: TGCAGTGCTAGTACAGGGGGAACGAACACTGAAGCTTTCTTT
CDR3aa: CSASTGGTNTEAFF

j_gene: TRBJ2-1
d_gene: TRBD2
abundance: .
v_gene: TRBV6-4
CDR3nt: TGTGCCAGCAGGAGAATACCGGGACTAGCGGGAGCCCCCTCCTACAATGAGCAGTTCTTC
CDR3aa: CASRRIPGLAGAPSYNEQFF

j_gene: TRBJ1-2
d_gene: .
abundance: .
v_gene: TRBV9
CDR3nt: TGTGCCAGCAGCGTAGGTACAGATGGCTACACCTTC
CDR3aa: CASSVGTDGYTF

j_gene: TRBJ2-7
d_gene: TRBD2
abundance: few
v_gene: TRBV20-1
CDR3nt: TGCAGTGCTAGTCACCAGACTTTGATAGCGGGCCACTACGAGCAGTACTTC
CDR3aa: CSASHQTLIAGHYEQYF

j_gene: TRBJ1-5
d_gene: .
abundance: .
v_gene: TRBV4-2
CDR3nt: TGTGCCAGCAGCCAAGTAACAGGTAGCAATCAGCCCCAGCATTTT
CDR3aa: CASSQVTGSNQPQHF

j_gene: TRBJ1-3
d_gene: .
abundance: few
v_gene: TRBV6-6
CDR3nt: TGTGCCAGCAGTTACTCGGGAAAGGGGAACACCATATATTTT
CDR3aa: CASSYSGKGNTIYF

j_gene: TRBJ1-1
d_gene: .
abundance: .
v_gene: TRBV29-1
CDR3nt: TGCAGCGGGAGGGGCCTGAACACTGAAGCTTTCTTT
CDR3aa: CSGRGLNTEAFF

j_gene: TRBJ2-7
d_gene: TRBD2
abundance: .
v_gene: TRBV28
CDR3nt: TGTGCCAGCAGTTTAGGGGGGGGGTCCTACGAGCAGTACTTC
CDR3aa: CASSLGGGSYEQYF

j_gene: TRBJ2-5
d_gene: TRBD1
abundance: .
v_gene: TRBV15
CDR3nt: TGTGCCACCAGCAGCTTCCGGGACAGGGAGGAGACCCAGTACTTC
CDR3aa: CATSSFRDREETQYF

j_gene: TRBJ2-1
d_gene: .
abundance: .
v_gene: TRBV21-1
CDR3nt: TGTGCCAGCAGCAAAGGGACAGTCAATGAGCAGTTCTTC
CDR3aa: CASSKGTVNEQFF

j_gene: TRBJ1-5
d_gene: TRBD1
abundance: .
v_gene: TRBV15
CDR3nt: TGTGCCACCCAGGTACAGGGGAGCAATCAGCCCCAGCATTTT
CDR3aa: CATQVQGSNQPQHF

j_gene: TRBJ2-7
d_gene: .
abundance: .
v_gene: TRBV6-2/TRBV6-3
CDR3nt: TGTGCCAGCAGTTACAATCTCGCAGGACAGCGCTTCTACGAGCAGTACTTC
CDR3aa: CASSYNLAGQRFYEQYF

j_gene: TRBJ2-7
d_gene: .
abundance: .
v_gene: TRBV9
CDR3nt: TGTGCCAGCAGCGTAGACTCATCCTACGAGCAGTACTTC
CDR3aa: CASSVDSSYEQYF

j_gene: TRBJ2-1
d_gene: .
abundance: .
v_gene: TRBV5-1
CDR3nt: TGCGCCAGCAGGAGGGGACAAACGAAGAACAATGAGCAGTTCTTC
CDR3aa: CASRRGQTKNNEQFF

j_gene: TRBJ1-2
d_gene: TRBD1
abundance: .
v_gene: TRBV5-1
CDR3nt: TGCGCCAGCAGCCGGGACCGGGACAGGGAGTACTATGGCTACACCTTC
CDR3aa: CASSRDRDREYYGYTF